This TCR beta chain was recorded in a study of identical twins. Via MiXCR, TCRdb re-called the 5' RACE reads, giving one row per CDR3 protein. This table holds around 230,000 distinct CDR3 sequences, approximately 9% found once. In its sample, this clonotype was seen many times. Its antigen is unknown. Study findings and constraints: The study based its conclusions on cross-sectional statistical analysis and did not follow the same donors.

The CDR3 contains 15 residues. The V gene lost 0 bases and the J gene lost 8 bases, with 19 bases spanning the gap. Germline CDR1 reads DFQATT; CDR2 reads SNEGSKA (reference sequence). The sample was memory (CD45RO+) T cells sorted from blood. The V and J genes are TRBV20-1 and TRBJ1-2, with a weak D call TRBD1 (5 bases). The clonotype originates from a woman younger than 30 in good health. The CDR3 reads CSARDGTGFPHGYTF. CDR3 in DNA: TGCAGTGCTAGAGATGGTACAGGCTTCCCCCACGGCTACACCTTC.